Listed below are T cell receptor beta chains from one sample, sequenced in a study of blood T cell repertoires in COVID-19. This table comes from immunoSEQ multiplex PCR, and its TCRdb copy is limited to in-frame clones, with some not included. The table records roughly 150,000 clones, 65% to 85% of them present only once. What was sequenced was peripheral blood. The receptor set was obtained from a man in his 70s with active or convalescent COVID-19. The CDR3 runs from the conserved cysteine through the conserved F or W. A D gene is named only where the DNA matches it firmly. Clone size appears in some rows only: once, few, many, or a class for an expanded clone.

v_gene	d_gene	j_gene	abundance	CDR3aa	CDR3nt
TRBV7-9	TRBD2	TRBJ2-7	.	CASSTFLGGGYEQYF	TGTGCCAGCAGCACTTTTTTGGGCGGGGGGTACGAGCAGTACTTC
TRBV4-3	.	TRBJ1-1	.	CASSQSVGDTEAFF	TGCGCCAGCAGCCAATCGGTAGGGGACACTGAAGCTTTCTTT
TRBV18	TRBD1	TRBJ2-5	.	CASSPGQEQETQYF	TGTGCCAGCTCACCTGGACAGGAGCAAGAGACCCAGTACTTC
TRBV3-1/TRBV3-2	TRBD1	TRBJ2-7	.	CASSYRDRGRYEQYF	TGTGCCAGCAGCTACCGGGACAGGGGTAGGTACGAGCAGTACTTC
TRBV3-1/TRBV3-2	.	TRBJ1-1	few	CASRDRNTEAFF	TGTGCCAGCCGAGACAGAAACACTGAAGCTTTCTTT
TRBV2	TRBD1	TRBJ1-4	.	CASSYGTALNEKLFF	TGTGCCAGCAGTTACGGGACAGCGCTCAATGAAAAACTGTTTTTT
TRBV10-3	TRBD2	TRBJ2-2	few	CAISATSGSGFVPGELFF	TGTGCCATCAGTGCGACTAGCGGGAGTGGATTCGTTCCCGGGGAGCTGTTTTTT
TRBV5-4	TRBD2	TRBJ2-5	.	CASSLIKLAGGGETQYF	TGTGCCAGCAGCTTGATAAAGCTAGCGGGAGGTGGAGAGACCCAGTACTTC
TRBV5-1	.	TRBJ2-1	.	CASRGPRGGVNEQFF	TGCGCCAGCAGGGGACCTAGGGGGGGAGTGAATGAGCAGTTCTTC
TRBV19	TRBD1	TRBJ1-1	.	CASSIARTGEAFF	TGTGCCAGTAGTATAGCCCGGACAGGCGAAGCTTTCTTT
TRBV4-1	.	TRBJ1-5	.	CASSQDLGEASNQPQHF	TGCGCCAGCAGCCAAGATCTGGGTGAGGCGAGCAATCAGCCCCAGCATTTT
TRBV10-2	TRBD1	TRBJ2-2	.	CATLDRVNTGELFF	TGCGCCACCCTCGACAGGGTCAACACCGGGGAGCTGTTTTTT
TRBV28	.	TRBJ2-7	.	CASSYQGLPYEQYF	TGTGCCAGCAGTTACCAGGGCTTACCCTACGAGCAGTACTTC
TRBV11-3	TRBD1	TRBJ2-7	.	CASSRDSSYEQYF	TGTGCCAGCAGCCGGGACAGCTCCTACGAGCAGTACTTC
TRBV6-6	.	TRBJ1-6	.	CASAKRGVNNSPLHF	TGTGCCAGCGCCAAGCGGGGAGTCAATAATTCACCCCTCCACTTT
TRBV9	TRBD2	TRBJ2-5	.	CASSVTSGRAETQYF	TGTGCCAGCAGCGTAACTAGCGGGAGGGCGGAGACCCAGTACTTC
TRBV24-1	TRBD1	TRBJ2-1	.	CATSGTGTGSYNEQFF	TGTGCCACCAGTGGGACCGGGACAGGATCCTACAATGAGCAGTTCTTC
TRBV24-1	.	TRBJ2-2	.	CATSDFATNTGELFF	TGTGCCACCAGTGATTTCGCGACGAACACCGGGGAGCTGTTTTTT
TRBV10-2	.	TRBJ2-3	.	CASSGTLRNTQYF	TGCGCCAGCAGCGGGACTCTTCGGAATACGCAGTATTTT
TRBV11-2	.	TRBJ1-1	.	CASSAGIYSEAFF	TGTGCCAGCAGCGCAGGGATTTACTCTGAAGCTTTCTTT
TRBV6-5	.	TRBJ1-3	.	CASSSTEVGNTIYF	TGTGCCAGCAGCTCCACGGAGGTAGGAAACACCATATATTTT
TRBV19	.	TRBJ1-1	.	CASSIVRTEGTEAFF	TGTGCCAGTAGTATCGTTCGGACAGAAGGGACTGAAGCTTTCTTT
TRBV5-1	TRBD1	TRBJ2-2	.	CASSTGTGRTGELFF	TGCGCCAGCAGCACCGGGACAGGGCGAACCGGGGAGCTGTTTTTT
TRBV5-1	TRBD2	TRBJ2-7	.	CASRPGTSFHEQYF	TGCGCCAGCCGCCCGGGGACTAGCTTCCACGAGCAGTACTTC
TRBV5-1	TRBD1	TRBJ2-7	.	CASSMRTGTYEQYF	TGCGCCAGCAGCATGAGGACAGGGACCTACGAGCAGTACTTC
TRBV7-9	TRBD1	TRBJ2-1	.	CASSNRQGPNEQFF	TGTGCCAGCAGCAACCGACAGGGTCCAAATGAGCAGTTCTTC
TRBV11-3	TRBD1	TRBJ2-7	.	CASSPRGTGPYEQYF	TGTGCCAGCAGTCCACGGGGGACAGGCCCCTACGAGCAGTACTTC
TRBV6-1	TRBD2	TRBJ2-7	few	CASSERLAGGHEQYF	TGTGCCAGCAGTGAAAGACTAGCGGGAGGACACGAGCAGTACTTC
TRBV19	TRBD1	TRBJ2-7	.	CASSILFGQGRYEQYF	TGTGCCAGTAGTATACTTTTCGGACAGGGCCGCTACGAGCAGTACTTC
TRBV11-2	.	TRBJ1-2	few	CASSWRQNYGYTF	TGTGCCAGCAGCTGGAGACAGAACTATGGCTACACCTTC
TRBV6-2/TRBV6-3	TRBD1	TRBJ2-4	few	CASSYAGTGDQNIQYF	TGTGCCAGCAGTTACGCCGGGACAGGGGACCAAAACATTCAGTACTTC
TRBV3-1/TRBV3-2	.	TRBJ2-7	once	CASSHGGLEQYF	TGTGCCAGCAGCCACGGAGGACTTGAGCAGTACTTC
TRBV2	.	TRBJ2-4	.	CASSERGGGIKNIQYF	TGTGCCAGCAGCGAGCGAGGGGGCGGGATCAAAAACATTCAGTACTTC
TRBV4-1	.	TRBJ1-6	.	CASSQGRGNSPLHF	TGCGCCAGCAGCCAAGGGAGGGGTAATTCACCCCTCCACTTT
TRBV7-6	.	TRBJ2-3	.	CASSLVRSDTQYF	TGTGCCAGCAGCTTAGTGCGTTCCGATACGCAGTATTTT
TRBV14	.	TRBJ2-5	.	CASSQVRETQYF	TGTGCCAGCAGCCAAGTTCGAGAGACCCAGTACTTC
TRBV9	.	TRBJ2-6	.	CASSPRGSGANVLTF	TGTGCCAGCAGCCCGAGAGGCTCTGGGGCCAACGTCCTGACTTTC